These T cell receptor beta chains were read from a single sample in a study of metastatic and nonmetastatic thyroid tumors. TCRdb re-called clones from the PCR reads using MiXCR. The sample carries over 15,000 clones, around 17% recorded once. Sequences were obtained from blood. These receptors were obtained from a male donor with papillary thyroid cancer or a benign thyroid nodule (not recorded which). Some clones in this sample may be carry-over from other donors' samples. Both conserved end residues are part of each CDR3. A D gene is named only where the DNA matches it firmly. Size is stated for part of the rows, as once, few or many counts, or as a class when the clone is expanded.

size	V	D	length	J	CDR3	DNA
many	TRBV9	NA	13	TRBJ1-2	CASSVDRNYGYTF	TGTGCCAGCAGCGTAGACAGGAACTATGGCTACACCTTC
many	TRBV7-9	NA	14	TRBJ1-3	CASSRQAPGNTIYF	TGTGCCAGCAGTAGACAGGCCCCTGGAAACACCATATATTTT
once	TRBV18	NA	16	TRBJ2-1	CGSSHSMGGQDNEQFF	TGTGGCAGCTCACACTCCATGGGGGGCCAAGACAATGAGCAGTTCTTC
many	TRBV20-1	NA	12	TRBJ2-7	CSAFKTVGEQYF	TGCAGTGCTTTTAAGACAGTTGGCGAGCAGTACTTC
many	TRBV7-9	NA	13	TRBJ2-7	CASSLMTEYEQYF	TGTGCCAGCAGCTTAATGACCGAATACGAGCAGTACTTC
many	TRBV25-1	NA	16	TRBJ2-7	CASSKQGQSSSYEQYF	TGTGCCAGCAGCAAACAAGGGCAATCCAGCTCCTACGAGCAGTACTTC
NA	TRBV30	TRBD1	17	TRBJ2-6	CAWSGGTGIPGANVLTF	TGTGCCTGGAGTGGAGGGACAGGGATCCCTGGGGCCAACGTCCTGACTTTC
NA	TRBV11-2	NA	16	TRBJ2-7	CASSSLGGLGAYEQYF	TGTGCCAGCAGCTCCTTGGGGGGCCTGGGAGCCTACGAGCAGTACTTC
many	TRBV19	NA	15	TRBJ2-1	CASSIGTVFDNEQFF	TGTGCCAGTAGTATAGGGACAGTCTTTGACAATGAGCAGTTCTTC
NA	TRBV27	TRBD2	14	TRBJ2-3	CASRAGEGTDTQYF	TGTGCCAGCAGAGCGGGAGAAGGCACAGATACGCAGTATTTT
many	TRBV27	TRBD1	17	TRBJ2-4	CASKPGQEQLAKNIQYF	TGTGCCAGCAAGCCGGGACAGGAACAACTAGCCAAAAACATTCAGTACTTC
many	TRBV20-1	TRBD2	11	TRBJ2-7	CSARRGGEQYF	TGCAGTGCTAGAAGGGGAGGGGAGCAGTACTTC
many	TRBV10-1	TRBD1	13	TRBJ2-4	CASSRDRENIQYF	TGCGCCAGCAGCCGGGACAGGGAAAACATTCAGTACTTC
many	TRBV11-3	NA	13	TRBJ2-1	CASSFFGDNEQFF	TGTGCCAGCAGCTTTTTCGGGGACAATGAGCAGTTCTTC
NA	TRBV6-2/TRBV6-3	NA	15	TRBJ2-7	CAIIPGTKEWFEQYF	TGTGCCATCATCCCCGGGACAAAGGAATGGTTCGAGCAGTACTTC
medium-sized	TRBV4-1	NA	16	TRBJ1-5	CASSQDRSRYNQPQHF	TGCGCCAGCAGCCAAGATCGATCCAGGTACAATCAGCCCCAGCATTTT
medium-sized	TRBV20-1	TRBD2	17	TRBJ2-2	CSAREQSGSGNTGELFF	TGCAGTGCTAGAGAACAAAGCGGGAGTGGGAACACCGGGGAGCTGTTTTTT
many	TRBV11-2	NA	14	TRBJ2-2	CASKRTDITGELFF	TGTGCCAGCAAACGCACAGACATCACCGGGGAGCTGTTTTTT
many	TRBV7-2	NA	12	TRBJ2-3	CASSLLRDTQYF	TGTGCCAGCAGTCTTCTAAGGGATACGCAGTATTTT
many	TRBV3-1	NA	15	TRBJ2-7	CASSLNHESSYEQYF	TGTGCCAGCAGCCTGAACCACGAGAGCTCCTACGAGCAGTACTTC
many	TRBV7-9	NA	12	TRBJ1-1	CASSLEAGEAFF	TGTGCCAGCAGCTTAGAGGCAGGGGAGGCTTTCTTT
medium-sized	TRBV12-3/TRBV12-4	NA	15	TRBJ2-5	CASSFRPGVGETQYF	TGTGCCAGCAGTTTCCGCCCGGGAGTAGGAGAGACCCAGTACTTC
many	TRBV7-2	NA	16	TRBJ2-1	CASSQYRAGAVYEQFF	TGTGCCAGCAGCCAGTACAGGGCGGGAGCGGTGTATGAGCAGTTCTTC
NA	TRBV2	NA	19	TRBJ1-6	CASSEGGGPFRSYNSPLHF	TGTGCCAGCAGTGAAGGAGGGGGGCCATTCAGGTCCTATAATTCACCCCTCCACTTT
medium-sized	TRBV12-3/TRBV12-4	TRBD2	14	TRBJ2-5	CASRHSGRWETQYF	TGTGCCAGCAGGCATAGCGGGAGATGGGAGACCCAGTACTTC
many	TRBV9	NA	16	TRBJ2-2	CASSARRFANTGELFF	TGTGCCAGCAGCGCCAGGAGATTCGCGAACACCGGGGAGCTGTTTTTT
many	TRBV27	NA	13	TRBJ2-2	CASSLFYTGELFF	TGTGCCAGCAGTTTATTTTACACCGGGGAGCTGTTTTTT
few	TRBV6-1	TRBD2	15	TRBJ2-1	CASRVGSGSYNEQFF	TGTGCCAGCAGGGTAGGGAGCGGGAGCTACAATGAGCAGTTCTTC
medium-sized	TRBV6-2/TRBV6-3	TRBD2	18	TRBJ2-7	CASSYSTSGTSGPYEQYF	TGTGCCAGCAGTTACTCTACGTCGGGGACTAGCGGACCCTACGAGCAGTACTTC
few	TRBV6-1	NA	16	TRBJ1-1	CASSEPPWRWGTEAFF	TGTGCCAGCAGTGAACCACCATGGAGGTGGGGCACTGAAGCTTTCTTT
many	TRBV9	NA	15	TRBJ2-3	CASSVNGDRTDTQYF	TGTGCCAGCAGCGTAAATGGGGATCGCACAGATACGCAGTATTTT